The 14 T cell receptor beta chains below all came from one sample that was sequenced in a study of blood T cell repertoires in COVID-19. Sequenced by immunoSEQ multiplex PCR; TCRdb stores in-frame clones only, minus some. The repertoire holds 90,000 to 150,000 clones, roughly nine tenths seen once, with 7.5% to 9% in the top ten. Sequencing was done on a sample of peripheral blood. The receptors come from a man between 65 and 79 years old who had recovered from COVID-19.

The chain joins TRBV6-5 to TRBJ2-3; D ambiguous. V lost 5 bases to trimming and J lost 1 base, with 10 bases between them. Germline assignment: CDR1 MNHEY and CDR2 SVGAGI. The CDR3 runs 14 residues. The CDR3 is CASSRGQRTDTQYF. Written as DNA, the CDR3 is TGTGCCAGCAGTCGCGGTCAGCGCACAGATACGCAGTATTTT.

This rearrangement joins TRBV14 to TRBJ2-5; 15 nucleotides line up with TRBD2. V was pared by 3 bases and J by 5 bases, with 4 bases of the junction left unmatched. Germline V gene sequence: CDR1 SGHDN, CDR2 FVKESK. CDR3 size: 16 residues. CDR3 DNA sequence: TGTGCCAGCAGCCACGGGACTAGCGGGAGGTCGGAGACCCAGTACTTC. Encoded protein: CASSHGTSGRSETQYF.

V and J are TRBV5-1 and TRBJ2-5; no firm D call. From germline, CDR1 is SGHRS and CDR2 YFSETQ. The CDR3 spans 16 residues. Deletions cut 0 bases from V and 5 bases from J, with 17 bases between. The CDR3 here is CASSLAPVGQRETQYF. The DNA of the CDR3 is TGCGCCAGCAGCTTGGCCCCGGTGGGTCAGAGGGAGACCCAGTACTTC.

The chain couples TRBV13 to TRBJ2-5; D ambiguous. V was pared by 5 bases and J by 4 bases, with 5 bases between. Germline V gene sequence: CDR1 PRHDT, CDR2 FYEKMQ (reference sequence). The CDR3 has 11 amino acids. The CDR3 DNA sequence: TGTGCCAGCAGCGCAGGAGAGACCCAGTACTTC. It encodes CASSAGETQYF.

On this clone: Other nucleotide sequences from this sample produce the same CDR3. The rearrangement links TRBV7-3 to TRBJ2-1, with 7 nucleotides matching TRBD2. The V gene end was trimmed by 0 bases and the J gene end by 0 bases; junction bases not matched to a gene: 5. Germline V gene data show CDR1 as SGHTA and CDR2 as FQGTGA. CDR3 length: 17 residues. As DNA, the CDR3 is TGTGCCAGCAGCTTAACGGCTAGCGGAAGCTCCTACAATGAGCAGTTCTTC. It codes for CASSLTASGSSYNEQFF.

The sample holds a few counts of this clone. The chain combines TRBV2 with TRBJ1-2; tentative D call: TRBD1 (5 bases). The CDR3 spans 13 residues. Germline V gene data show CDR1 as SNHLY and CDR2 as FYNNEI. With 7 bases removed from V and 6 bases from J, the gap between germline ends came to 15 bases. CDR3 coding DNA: TGTGCCAGCATTGGGCAGGGAATTCATGGCTACACCTTC. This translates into CASIGQGIHGYTF.

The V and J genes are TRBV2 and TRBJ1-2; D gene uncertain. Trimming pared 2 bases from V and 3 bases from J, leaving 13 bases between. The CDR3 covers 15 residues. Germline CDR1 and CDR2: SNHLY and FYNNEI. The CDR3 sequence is CASSELGETDYGYTF. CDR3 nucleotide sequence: TGTGCCAGCAGTGAATTAGGAGAGACGGACTATGGCTACACCTTC.

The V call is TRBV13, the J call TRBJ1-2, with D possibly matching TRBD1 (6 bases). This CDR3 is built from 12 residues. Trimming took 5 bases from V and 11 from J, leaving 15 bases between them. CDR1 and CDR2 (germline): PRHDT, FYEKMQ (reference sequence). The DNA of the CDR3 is TGTGCCAGCAGCCTCGGGACGGGACAATACACCTTC. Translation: CASSLGTGQYTF.

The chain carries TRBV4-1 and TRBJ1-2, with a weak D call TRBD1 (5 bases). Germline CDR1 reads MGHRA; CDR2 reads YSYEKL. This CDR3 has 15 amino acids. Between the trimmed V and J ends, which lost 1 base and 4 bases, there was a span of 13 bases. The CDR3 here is CASSQVKRGGYGYTF. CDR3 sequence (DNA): TGCGCCAGCAGCCAAGTCAAAAGGGGAGGCTATGGCTACACCTTC.

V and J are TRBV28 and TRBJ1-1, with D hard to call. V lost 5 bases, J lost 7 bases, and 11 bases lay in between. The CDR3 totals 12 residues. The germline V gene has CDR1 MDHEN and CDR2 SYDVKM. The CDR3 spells CASSRPRFEAFF. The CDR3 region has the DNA TGTGCCAGCAGTCGACCGAGGTTTGAAGCTTTCTTT.

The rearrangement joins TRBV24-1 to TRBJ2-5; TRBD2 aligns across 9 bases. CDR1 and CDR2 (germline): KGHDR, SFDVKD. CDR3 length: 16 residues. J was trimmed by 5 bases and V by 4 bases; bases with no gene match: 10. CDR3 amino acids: CATSDSVAGVGETQYF. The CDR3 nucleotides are TGTGCCACCAGTGACTCAGTAGCGGGAGTTGGGGAGACCCAGTACTTC.

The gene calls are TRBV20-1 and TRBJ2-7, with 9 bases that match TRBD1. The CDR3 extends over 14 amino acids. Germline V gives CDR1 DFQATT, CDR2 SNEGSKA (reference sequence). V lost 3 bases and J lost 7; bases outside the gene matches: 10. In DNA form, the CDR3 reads TGCAGTGCTAGTGGAGGACAGGGGTTTTTAGAGCAGTACTTC. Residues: CSASGGQGFLEQYF.

The CDR3: CASSYSRTGNTEAFF. For the CDR3, the DNA is TGTGCCAGCAGTTACTCCAGGACAGGTAACACTGAAGCTTTCTTT. V usage is TRBV6-2 or TRBV6-3 and J usage is TRBJ1-1, with 7 nucleotides matching TRBD1. Looked up from germline, CDR1 is MNHEY and CDR2 is SVGEGT. This CDR3 is 15 amino acids long. V trimming: 0 bases; J trimming: 2 bases; junction bases outside the gene matches: 3.

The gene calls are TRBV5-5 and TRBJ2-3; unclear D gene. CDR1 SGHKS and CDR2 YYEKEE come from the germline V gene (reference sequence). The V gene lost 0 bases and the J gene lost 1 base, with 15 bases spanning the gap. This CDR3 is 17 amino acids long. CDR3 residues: CASSLEPLDARTDTQYF. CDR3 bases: TGTGCCAGCAGCTTGGAACCTTTAGATGCCCGCACAGATACGCAGTATTTT.